The 28 T cell receptor beta chains listed next were all sequenced from one sample in a study of control samples from healthy donors and cancer patients. This table comes from immunoSEQ multiplex PCR, and its TCRdb copy is limited to in-frame clones, with some not included. The sample contains 120,000 or so clones, around nine tenths of which appear only once. The sequencing sample was made of blood. The receptors were gathered from a man aged 35 to 55 in good health.

The chain carries TRBV7-2 and TRBJ1-1; 8 bases are a match to TRBD1. The CDR3 is 17 residues long. Trimming at V came to 1 base and at J to 2 bases, leaving 9 bases not matched to a gene. CDR1 and CDR2 from the germline V gene are SGHTA and FQGNSA. As DNA, the CDR3 is TGTGCCAGCAGCTTAGTAAAAACTCAGGGGGCTAACACTGAAGCTTTCTTT. Translating gives CASSLVKTQGANTEAFF.

The genes are TRBV6-2 or TRBV6-3 and TRBJ1-6; maybe TRBD1 (5 bases). V gave up 0 bases and J gave up 10 bases, with 16 bases separating them. The CDR3 is made up of 16 amino acids. Germline-derived CDR1 and CDR2 are MNHEY and SVGEGT. CDR3 loop: CASSYSISTGRSPLHF. For the CDR3, the DNA is TGTGCCAGCAGTTACTCGATAAGTACAGGAAGGTCACCCCTCCACTTT.

The chain joins TRBV30 to TRBJ1-5; 9 bases agree with TRBD1. CDR3 length equals 14 residues. In germline, CDR1 is GTSNPN, CDR2 SVGIG (reference sequence). Germline trimming cut 0 bases from V and 6 bases from J; bases unmatched to any gene: 3. In DNA, the CDR3 is TGTGCCTGGAGTGTGACAGGGGGTAGTCAGCCCCAGCATTTT. It is translated as CAWSVTGGSQPQHF.

The gene calls are TRBV18 and TRBJ2-1; no firm D call. V lost 2 bases and J 4 bases, leaving 6 bases between the germline ends. CDR1 KGHSH and CDR2 LQKENI come from the germline V gene. The CDR3 is 13 amino acids. The CDR3 region is CASSPMPYNEQFF. The CDR3 coding sequence is TGTGCCAGCTCACCAATGCCGTACAATGAGCAGTTCTTC.

The V call is TRBV6-2 or TRBV6-3, the J call TRBJ2-3; the match to TRBD2 covers 9 bases. J was trimmed by 1 base and V by 2 bases; bases with no gene match: 13. The CDR3 covers 19 residues. Germline values: CDR1 MNHEY, CDR2 SVGEGT. The CDR3 protein is CASSYVPIPSGVRTDTQYF. The DNA for the CDR3 is TGTGCCAGCAGTTACGTTCCTATTCCTAGCGGGGTGCGCACAGATACGCAGTATTTT.

The chain uses TRBV29-1 and TRBJ2-2, with a tentative D call TRBD2 (6 bases). Germline V lookup: CDR1 SQVTM, CDR2 ANQGSEA. The CDR3 runs to 14 residues. V shed 7 bases and J shed 5 bases, with 17 bases lying between them. As DNA, the CDR3 is TGCAGCGCCACGGGTTACGGAGGGACCGGGGAGCTGTTTTTT. Protein sequence: CSATGYGGTGELFF.

The rearrangement uses TRBV9 and TRBJ1-1; 8 bases fit TRBD1. The CDR3 spans 13 residues. V lost 3 bases, J lost 9 bases, and 7 bases stayed unmatched. The germline V gene has CDR1 SGDLS and CDR2 YYNGEE. The DNA of the CDR3 is TGTGCCAGCAGCGCGACAGGGGAAAAAAAAGCTTTCTTT. Translating it yields CASSATGEKKAFF.

The rearrangement joins TRBV19 to TRBJ2-7; 10 nucleotides match TRBD1. The ends lost 10 bases at V and 5 bases at J; junction bases unmatched: 5. CDR1 and CDR2 (germline): LNHDA, SQIVND (reference sequence). CDR3 size: 12 residues. For the CDR3, the DNA is TGTGCCACTGGGACAGGGGTCCACGAGCAGTACTTC. Translation: CATGTGVHEQYF.

The gene calls are TRBV3-1 (or the pseudogene TRBV3-2) and TRBJ1-1; a possible D gene is TRBD1 (6 bases). The CDR3 totals 13 residues. The germline V and J ends were trimmed by 4 bases and 7 bases, with 13 bases remaining between them. CDR1 and CDR2 (germline): LGHDT, YNNKEL (reference sequence). The CDR3 is CASSLGGQLEAFF. Here the CDR3 DNA reads TGTGCCAGCAGCCTAGGAGGACAGCTTGAAGCTTTCTTT.

This rearrangement joins TRBV29-1 to TRBJ2-1; 8 positions match TRBD1. The CDR3 has 14 residues. CDR1 and CDR2 from the germline V gene are SQVTM and ANQGSEA. Trimming at V came to 7 bases and at J to 0 bases, leaving 5 bases not matched to a gene. CDR3 DNA sequence: TGCAGCGCAGACAGGGGAAGCTCCTACAATGAGCAGTTCTTC. Its translation: CSADRGSSYNEQFF.

This clone was seen a handful of times. The chain uses TRBV9 and TRBJ1-1; D is undetermined. The CDR3 contains 13 residues. Trimming took off 2 bases at V and 0 bases at J, with 5 bases between the two ends. Germline CDR1 is SGDLS and CDR2 is YYNGEE. The DNA for the CDR3 is TGTGCCAGCAGCGTCCTGATGAACACTGAAGCTTTCTTT. It is translated as CASSVLMNTEAFF.

The chain has TRBV5-6 and TRBJ2-3, with 8 bases fitting TRBD1. The V segment lost 3 bases and the J segment 7 bases; nucleotides outside the gene matches: 7. From germline, CDR1 is SGHDT and CDR2 YYEEEE. CDR3 size: 14 residues. The CDR3 spells CASSSWTGTNTQYF. The CDR3 bases are TGTGCCAGCAGCTCATGGACAGGGACGAATACGCAGTATTTT. The variable domain in full, completed from reference TRBV5-6 and TRBJ2-3, reads DAGVTQSPTHLIKTRGQQVTLRCSPKSGHDTVSWYQQALGQGPQFIFQYYEEEERQRGNFPDRFSGHQFPNYSSELNVNALLLGDSALYLCASSSWTGTNTQYFGPGTRLTVL.

The chain carries TRBV14 and TRBJ2-3; no clear D. V dropped 4 bases and J dropped 0 bases, with 5 bases sitting between them. CDR1 is SGHDN and CDR2 is FVKESK in the germline V gene. The CDR3 covers 13 residues. CDR3 amino acids: CASSLRSTDTQYF. The DNA for the CDR3 is TGTGCCAGCAGCCTACGGAGCACAGATACGCAGTATTTT.

This clone was detected a few times. This chain links TRBV12-3 or TRBV12-4 with TRBJ1-2, with a tentative D call TRBD1 (5 bases). Deletions cut 6 bases from V and 0 bases from J, with 8 bases between. The CDR3 is made up of 13 amino acids. CDR3 sequence: CASSRTTNYGYTF. The CDR3, as DNA: TGTGCCAGCAGCAGGACAACTAACTATGGCTACACCTTC.

The rearrangement joins TRBV7-9 to TRBJ2-6; D ambiguous. Germline V gene sequence: CDR1 SEHNR, CDR2 FQNEAQ (reference sequence). Trimming shortened V by 7 bases and J by 3 bases, and 7 bases separated the two germline ends. The length of the CDR3 is 13 residues. The DNA for the CDR3 is TGTGCCAGCAAAGCTTTTGGGGCCAACGTCCTGACTTTC. Translating gives CASKAFGANVLTF.

This chain connects TRBV2 to TRBJ1-2; D unclear. V was pared by 4 bases and J by 0 bases, with 12 bases between. Germline values: CDR1 SNHLY, CDR2 FYNNEI. The CDR3 is 15 amino acids. The chain's CDR3 is CASSVYVAPNYGYTF. CDR3 DNA: TGTGCCAGCAGTGTATATGTCGCGCCTAACTATGGCTACACCTTC. Full variable domain (outside the CDR3, taken from reference TRBV2 and TRBJ1-2): EPEVTQTPSHQVTQMGQEVILRCVPISNHLYFYWYRQILGQKVEFLVSFYNNEISEKSEIFDDQFSVERPDGSNFTLKIRSTKLEDSAMYFCASSVYVAPNYGYTFGSGTRLTVV.

The V gene is TRBV19, the J gene TRBJ2-1, with 9 bases that match TRBD2. Germline V gene sequence: CDR1 LNHDA, CDR2 SQIVND (reference sequence). V lost 0 bases, J lost 7 bases, and 4 bases stayed unmatched. CDR3 length: 15 amino acids. CDR3 bases: TGTGCCAGTAGTATAGATCGCGGGGGGGTAAATGAGCAGTTCTTC. This translates into CASSIDRGGVNEQFF.

The genes are TRBV30 and TRBJ1-1, with D hard to call. Between the trimmed V and J ends, which lost 0 bases and 3 bases, there was a span of 8 bases. The germline V gene encodes CDR1 GTSNPN and CDR2 SVGIG (reference sequence). CDR3 length equals 13 residues. The CDR3 DNA is TGTGCCTGGAGTGTACAGAGACACACTGAAGCTTTCTTT. The encoded protein is CAWSVQRHTEAFF. Drawing the rest from reference TRBV30 and TRBJ1-1, the complete variable domain is SQTIHQWPATLVQPVGSPLSLECTVEGTSNPNLYWYRQAAGRGLQLLFYSVGIGQISSEVPQNLSASRPQDRQFILSSKKLLLSDSGFYLCAWSVQRHTEAFFGQGTRLTVV.

The chain carries TRBV7-2 and TRBJ1-3, with a tentative D call TRBD1 (6 bases). This CDR3 spans 15 amino acids. Deletions cut 3 bases from V and 4 bases from J, with 13 bases between. Germline loops: CDR1 SGHTA, CDR2 FQGNSA. CDR3 bases: TGTGCCAGCAGCTTTTTGGGGGCGAAGGGAAACACCATATATTTT. Translating gives CASSFLGAKGNTIYF.

To note about this clone: Within the sample, other DNA sequences also encode this same CDR3. This chain uses TRBV6-4 with TRBJ2-3, with 9 bases that match TRBD1. There are 14 residues in the CDR3. In germline, CDR1 is MRHNA, CDR2 SNTAGT. The V and J ends lost 4 bases and 1 base, in that order; junction bases with no gene match: 0. In DNA form, the CDR3 reads TGTGCCAGCAGTGGGACAGGGGGCACAGATACGCAGTATTTT. Its protein product is CASSGTGGTDTQYF.

There are a few counts of this clone. This rearrangement joins TRBV3-1 (or the pseudogene TRBV3-2) to TRBJ2-2; D gene unclear. The CDR3 runs 12 residues. Trimming pared 3 bases from V and 7 bases from J, leaving 6 bases between. Germline values: CDR1 LGHDT, CDR2 YNNKEL (reference sequence). CDR3 coding DNA: TGTGCCAGCAGCCAGGGAATCGGGGAGCTGTTTTTT. Translation: CASSQGIGELFF.

This chain connects TRBV18 to TRBJ2-2; TRBD2 aligns across 10 bases. Trimming removed 6 bases from V and 0 bases from J; junction bases left unmatched: 10. The CDR3 is 18 amino acids. Germline CDR1 reads KGHSH; CDR2 reads LQKENI. CDR3 region: CASSPIQAGGPNTGELFF. In DNA, the CDR3 is TGTGCCAGCTCGCCCATTCAAGCGGGGGGGCCGAACACCGGGGAGCTGTTTTTT.

This clone showed up just a few times. The rearrangement links TRBV7-6 to TRBJ2-2; a weak D match, TRBD2 (5 bases). The CDR3 loop spans 15 amino acids. V was trimmed by 5 bases and J by 6 bases, leaving 16 bases between them. Per germline, CDR1 SGHVS and CDR2 FNYEAQ. The CDR3 loop reads CASSPDRTGAGELFF. CDR3 in DNA: TGTGCCAGCAGCCCCGACCGGACTGGGGCCGGGGAGCTGTTTTTT.

The J gene is TRBJ1-5, the V gene TRBV19, with D possibly being TRBD1 (5 bases). The CDR3 contains 15 residues. Germline-derived CDR1 and CDR2 are LNHDA and SQIVND (reference sequence). The V gene lost 4 bases and the J gene lost 7 bases, with 17 bases spanning the gap. The CDR3 DNA sequence: TGTGCCAGTAGTAATCGACGCGGGGCGGGGCAGCCCCAGCATTTT. This encodes CASSNRRGAGQPQHF.

The rearrangement uses TRBV7-2 and TRBJ1-2, with D possibly being TRBD1 (6 bases). Germline lookup yields CDR1 SGHTA and CDR2 FQGNSA. CDR3 size: 17 residues. V was pared by 5 bases and J by 3 bases, with 22 bases between. The CDR3 is CASSPGATTGSYYGYTF. CDR3 coding DNA: TGTGCCAGCAGCCCCGGGGCGACTACAGGGTCCTACTATGGCTACACCTTC. The variable domain in full, with the rest retrieved from reference TRBV7-2 and TRBJ1-2, is GAGVSQSPSNKVTEKGKDVELRCDPISGHTALYWYRQSLGQGLEFLIYFQGNSAPDKSGLPSDRFSAERTGGSVSTLTIQRTQQEDSAVYLCASSPGATTGSYYGYTFGSGTRLTVV.

The chain recombines TRBV27 with TRBJ1-5, with 7 bases identical to TRBD1. Germline lookup yields CDR1 MNHEY and CDR2 SMNVEV (reference sequence). Trimming removed 4 bases from V and 9 bases from J; junction bases left unmatched: 9. The CDR3 runs to 14 residues. The CDR3 sequence: CASSSDRVGPPQHF. The CDR3 coding sequence is TGTGCCAGCAGTTCCGACAGGGTCGGGCCGCCCCAGCATTTT.

The rearrangement links TRBV5-6 to TRBJ2-7, with D possibly matching TRBD1 (7 bases). CDR1 and CDR2 from the germline V gene are SGHDT and YYEEEE. This CDR3 has 12 residues. V was trimmed by 5 bases and J by 4 bases, leaving 10 bases between them. CDR3 sequence: CASRQGRYEQYF. CDR3 in DNA: TGTGCCAGCAGACAGGGGAGGTACGAGCAGTACTTC.

The V call is TRBV25-1, the J call TRBJ1-5; D gene uncertain. The CDR3 extends over 12 amino acids. Germline-derived CDR1 and CDR2 are MGHDK and SYGVNS. The germline V and J ends were trimmed by 2 bases and 6 bases, with 5 bases remaining between them. The CDR3: CASSEKGQPQHF. As DNA, the CDR3 is TGTGCCAGCAGTGAAAAAGGTCAGCCCCAGCATTTT.